This TCR beta chain emerged from a study of cytomegalovirus exposure and HLA in healthy donors (dated by TCRdb to about 2017). Notes on the research overall: An earlier analysis of approximately 590 of the donors reported 250 to 300 Gb of sequence data and 117 million unique TCR beta sequences from roughly 180 million T cells. Around 320 gigabases of sequencing data and 78 million or so unique TCR sequences were included in an early release covering about 620 HLA-typed donors. Of the approximately 400 genotyped donors, 65% to 90% were placed in the genetic ancestry cluster associated with self-reported Caucasian donors. The study was designed to test whether signatures of past pathogen exposure could be identified by cataloging public T cell receptors. The study profiled the T cell repertoires of more than 500 subjects by immunosequencing and related them to cytomegalovirus serostatus. In addition to the first cohort of 666 subjects, a separate validation cohort of around 110 different subjects was used. High-throughput TCR immunosequencing, statistical association of individual TCRs with disease status, and machine learning were combined to predict cytomegalovirus infection status. To study patterns of TCR occurrence, a later analysis re-analyzed previously published TCR beta repertoires from several hundred donors and added high-resolution HLA genotyping. Rather than drawing on any new phenotypic data, the later analysis identified candidate immune exposures from TCR beta sequences and the way those sequences occurred across donors. An earlier analysis of several hundred of the donors used high-throughput TCR beta sequencing to judge whether each TCR beta V gene segment behaved as functional or pseudogenic. Donor age, sex, ethnicity and CMV serostatus were compiled together with the repertoire data. In a later genetic analysis, genome-wide SNP genotypes for about three fifths of the 666 donors were used, and that subset was treated as a discovery cohort. All discovery cohort repertoires had been generated on a single sequencing platform. Both class I and class II loci were covered by HLA typing, at four-digit resolution. Typing coverage differed by locus: A, B, C, DRB1 and DQB1 were typed in about 629-640 donors, DQA1 in roughly 510, DPA1 in 606, and DPB1 in just under 480. A few DR-DQ haplotypes were treated as single units for association and clustering because of strong linkage in the cohort. On average, around 200,000 unique TCR beta nucleotide sequences were sequenced per donor among roughly 430 genotyped donors of the cohort, with around 19% of those sequences being non-productive. General findings and caveats noted by the study authors: Some IMGT-functional V segments, including TRBV6-2 and TRBV6-3, could not be distinguished by the 87-base-pair reads and were therefore excluded. The earlier analysis of a few hundred of the donors excluded 15 to 20 rarely observed V segments, including chromosome 9 orphons, because counts were too low. HLA typing was unavailable for some donors at each locus, so association tests used only the typed subset. Three of the identified cytomegalovirus-associated TCR beta chains were confirmed in vitro to be specific for cytomegalovirus antigens. This cohort had only TCR beta chains sequenced, and the lack of alpha or paired-chain data limited which features could be detected. In a later analysis, several top co-occurrence clusters were reported to appear linked to parvovirus B19, influenza, CMV and Epstein-Barr virus. In a later analysis, the rate of TCR association differed among HLA loci, with DRB1 alleles having the most associated TCRs and HLA-C alleles having the fewest. In a later analysis, HLA-associated TCR beta chains showed more clonal expansion and lower generation probabilities than non-associated chains that were equally common. Broadly in line with IMGT annotations, most TCR beta V segments showed up in productive rearrangements about 87% or about 30% of the time in an earlier analysis of some 590 of the donors. In a later analysis, most CMV-associated TCR beta chains were found to appear HLA-restricted, with HLA associations seemingly driven largely by CMV exposure. When HLA alleles, especially DR and DQ, strongly co-occurred, TCR associations were difficult to assign to individual alleles. Most TCR sequences were observed very rarely across donors, whereas some public TCRs were present in many individuals. The sequencing pipeline was judged likely to have produced a cluster of highly shared sequence variants as a technical artifact. A further reported finding was that TCR beta sequences accurately predicted the HLA-A and HLA-B alleles for most subjects in the first cohort. According to a later genetic analysis, donors in an Asian-associated ancestry cluster had fewer N-insertions in productive TCRs than the approximately 630-donor mean. The study gave a list of more than 150 TCR beta chains associated with cytomegalovirus. Correlated functional status among segregating V segments might reflect linkage disequilibrium, but an unknown experimental factor could not be ruled out. A later analysis associated about 17,000 TCR beta sequences with specific HLA alleles at a false discovery rate of 0.05. The authors suggested that the approach could potentially be generalized to other disease states and immunological phenotypes. V-gene and J-gene trimming of TCR beta chains was associated with a missense DCLRE1C variant in a later genetic analysis, and the association was replicated in an independent cohort. In both the original and validation cohorts, the classifier was reported to diagnose cytomegalovirus status with high specificity and sensitivity. Roughly uniform sequencing depth across donors was assumed in presence/absence analyses, although this assumption may not hold. Immune exposure information for the cohort was limited to CMV serostatus.

Libraries came from the immunoSEQ multiplex PCR assay. A mixture of 60 forward primers for TCR Vbeta segments and 13 reverse primers for TCR Jbeta segments was used in the multiplex PCR. Amplification of the CDR3 region of rearranged TCR beta genes was performed with a multiplex PCR assay on genomic DNA. The Illumina HiSeq System was used to sequence the amplified TCR beta libraries as 87-base-pair reads. The paper's data handling went like this. Across the 700 or so repertoires, a later analysis counted 78 million or so unique TCR beta chains, 9.5 million to 12 million of which were shared by at least two donors. To remove PCR and sequencing errors, raw reads were error-corrected and collapsed into unique sequences using a nearest-neighbor algorithm that merged closely related sequences. To assign V, D and J gene segments, CDR3 sequences were aligned to IMGT reference sequences. For a sequence to be retained, at least a six-nucleotide match to both a V gene segment and a J gene segment was required. Rearrangements were classified as productive when the CDR3 lacked stop codons and remained in frame with V and J, and all other rearrangements were classified as non-productive. Following IMGT convention, CDR3 was defined as the stretch from the second conserved V-encoded cysteine up to the conserved J-encoded phenylalanine. Sequences without an unambiguous match to a single V gene segment were excluded from the earlier analysis of 587 of the donors. An earlier analysis of approximately 590 of the donors classified V segments as functional when productive rearrangements were above 56.7% and as segregating when the standard deviation between donors was above 5%. A statistical classification framework was developed to diagnose cytomegalovirus status using the catalog of TCR beta chain sequences. A later analysis assigned V and J genes by comparing TCR nucleotide sequences with IMGT/GENE-DB human TR gene sequences. In a later analysis, CDR3 sequences and most-parsimonious VDJ recombination scenarios were assigned using the TCRdist pipeline. In a later analysis, each TCR beta chain was defined by its CDR3 amino acid sequence together with its V-gene family, and reads without a unique V-gene family were excluded. A later analysis removed nearly 600 highly shared, low-generation-probability nucleotide sequences to deal with suspected cross-contamination and a sequencing artifact. A later analysis calculated a clonal expansion index for each public chain from normalized within-repertoire ranks of inferred template counts. Generation probabilities in a later analysis came from a VDJ recombination model fitted to out-of-frame rearrangements, and those results were checked against IGoR. In a later analysis, TCR-TCR, TCR-HLA and TCR-CMV co-occurrence was scored with hypergeometric tests, and a repertoire-size bias correction was applied to TCR pairs. False discovery rates were estimated in a later analysis by permuting HLA or CMV assignments 20 times. In a later analysis, co-occurring TCRs were grouped using DBSCAN, with TCRdist sequence similarity added in when clustering inside HLA-allele-positive subsets. For co-occurrence clustering, repertoires with fewer than 30,000 or more than 120,000 public chains were excluded, along with about five repertoires with anomalous nucleotide sharing. In its TCRdb copy, this immuneACCESS table keeps in-frame sequences only and misses some clones. Where compared with another copy, unresolved V genes explain less than half of these, and the others have no known cause. D and trimming come from the DNA, and the V and J calls and clone size come from that table. The sample contains some 170,000 clones, roughly four fifths of them found a single time. The ten largest clonotypes hold 4.9% of the sample.

Concerning this clone: Its antigen remains unidentified. No clone much larger than this one lies a single base away; base qualities are absent.

The cohort comprised 550 to 700 healthy bone marrow donors. Cohort members were all nominally healthy when sampled, although unrecorded immune exposures were likely present. The donor tested CMV seropositive and was one of the 289 seropositive cohort members. Each donor provided a peripheral blood sample, and peripheral blood mononuclear cells were used for TCR beta sequencing. The Qiagen DNeasy Blood Extraction Kit was used to extract genomic DNA from the blood cell samples. Looking up the germline V gene yields CDR1 SGHDT and CDR2 YYEEEE. V lost 1 base and J lost 5 bases; the stretch between them is 16 bases long. There are 16 amino acids in the CDR3, from cysteine to phenylalanine inclusive. The DNA shown is the 48-base CDR3, in frame from base 1.

The sequence derives from a woman under 30 in good health and CMV-seropositive. The V and J segments used are TRBV5-6 and TRBJ1-5; matching of 6 bases hints at TRBD1 as the D gene. Sequences were obtained from PBMCs. The CDR3 amino acid sequence is: CASSLLSGDGDQPQHF. The nucleotide sequence is TGTGCCAGCAGCTTGCTATCAGGGGACGGGGATCAGCCCCAGCATTTT.